This entry describes one TCR beta chain. The antigen is undetermined. The data stem from a study of blood T cells in healthy people across ages. Broader study findings: It was not possible, with unsorted PBMCs, to conclusively compare naive and antigen-experienced cells.

For the second PCR, which ran for roughly 6 to 12 cycles, a sample-barcoded 5' primer and a J-beta primer mix were used. TCRdb processed the 5' RACE reads anew with MiXCR; each CDR3 protein has one entry. The table includes some 900,000 distinct CDR3 sequences, around 49% detected once. J gave up 6 bases and V 4 bases, and 8 bases lay outside the gene matches. This CDR3 contains 15 residues. CDR1 SQVTM and CDR2 ANQGSEA come from the germline V gene. The material sequenced was blood. V usage is TRBV29-1 and J usage is TRBJ1-5; 11 bases map to TRBD1. The clonotype was recovered from a man aged 25-45 years in good health. CDR3 coding DNA: TGCAGCGTTGCGATCGGGGGACAGGGGGGTCAGCCCCAGCATTTT. The encoded protein is CSVAIGGQGGQPQHF. The full variable domain, with the rest looked up from reference TRBV29-1 and TRBJ1-5, is SAVISQKPSRDICQRGTSLTIQCQVDSQVTMMFWYRQQPGQSLTLIATANQGSEATYESGFVIDKFPISRPNLTFSTLTVSNMSPEDSSIYLCSVAIGGQGGQPQHFGDGTRLSIL.